This paragraph covers one T cell receptor (beta chain) sequence. Its matching antigen is unknown. The sample comes from a study of cytomegalovirus exposure and HLA in healthy donors. Vbeta (60) and Jbeta (13) primers were used in the PCR. Repertoires were generated with immunoSEQ multiplex PCR, while TCRdb's copy carries only in-frame clones and drops some. This table holds approximately 86,000 clones, 85% found once. Regarding the study as a whole: Looking again later, the authors saw that most CMV-associated TCR beta chains seemed HLA-restricted. The study labeled 164 TCR beta chains cytomegalovirus-associated. Researchers had no immune exposure information except CMV serostatus available.

This clonotype originated in a man between 35 and 55 years old in good health and CMV-seropositive. Sequencing used PBMCs.

The CDR3: CASSLAPGETQYF. In nucleotides, the CDR3 is TGTGCCAGCAGCTTGGCGCCAGGGGAGACCCAGTACTTC. The chain joins TRBV5-6 to TRBJ2-5; possibly TRBD1 for D (5 bases). The germline V gene encodes CDR1 SGHDT and CDR2 YYEEEE. Trimming stripped 0 bases from V and 5 bases from J, with 8 bases between. This CDR3 contains 13 residues.